These 27 T cell receptor beta chains were all obtained from the same sample, sequenced in a study of shared clonotypes between healthy human individuals. Repertoires were generated with immunoSEQ multiplex PCR, while TCRdb's copy carries only in-frame clones and drops some. The repertoire includes 2 million to 2.5 million clones, 80% to 95% of them detected once, and 0.3% to 0.4% sits in the top ten. The sequencing input was naive CD4+ T cells from PBMCs. Noted subset: CD45RA+ positively selected. The receptor source for this set is a man aged 18 to 30 in good health. Some clones in this sample may be carry-over from other donors' samples.

This chain uses TRBV6-4 with TRBJ2-1; 10 bases line up with TRBD2. J was trimmed by 4 bases and V by 0 bases; bases with no gene match: 3. CDR1 MRHNA and CDR2 SNTAGT come from the germline V gene. The CDR3 is 16 amino acids. The CDR3: CASSDSRTSGYNEQFF. The CDR3 DNA follows: TGTGCCAGCAGTGACTCCCGGACTAGCGGATACAATGAGCAGTTCTTC.

The chain uses TRBV6-6 and TRBJ2-3; 8 bases line up with TRBD2. V lost 4 bases to trimming and J lost 5 bases; unmatched junction nucleotides: 8. The CDR3 length is 15 residues. Germline CDR1 and CDR2: MNHNY and SVGAGI (reference sequence). The CDR3 DNA follows: TGTGCCAGCAGTTTTCCGGGAGGGCCGGTAGATACGCAGTATTTT. Residues: CASSFPGGPVDTQYF.

The gene calls are TRBV19 and TRBJ1-2, with 9 bases fitting TRBD1. The V segment lost 5 bases and the J segment 5 bases; nucleotides outside the gene matches: 9. This CDR3 has 15 residues. Germline V gives CDR1 LNHDA, CDR2 SQIVND (reference sequence). CDR3 coding DNA: TGTGCCAGTAGTGGACAGGGGCCCATAAAGTATGGCTACACCTTC. Amino acid sequence: CASSGQGPIKYGYTF.

About this clone itself: Other nucleotide sequences from this sample produce the same CDR3. The rearrangement uses TRBV18 and TRBJ1-4; no clear D. The germline V gene encodes CDR1 KGHSH and CDR2 LQKENI. Deletions cut 2 bases from V and 4 bases from J, with 5 bases between. The CDR3 has 13 amino acids. The CDR3 coding sequence is TGTGCCAGCTCACCAGGGCTTAATGAAAAACTGTTTTTT. It is translated as CASSPGLNEKLFF.

The V call is TRBV21-1, the J call TRBJ1-5. TRBV21-1 is tagged as a pseudogene. The CDR3 length is 16 residues. The CDR3 region is CASSIPREGFDQPQHF. In DNA form, the CDR3 reads TGTGCCAGCAGCATACCACGGGAGGGGTTCGATCAGCCCCAGCATTTT.

The chain links TRBV18 to TRBJ2-3; 7 bases map to TRBD2. Per the germline V gene, CDR1 is KGHSH and CDR2 is LQKENI. The trim removed 6 bases at V and 6 bases at J, leaving 9 bases unmatched. The CDR3 sequence is 14 residues long. The CDR3 sequence: CASSLGLVRDTQYF. CDR3 DNA sequence: TGTGCCAGCTCGCTCGGACTAGTCCGGGATACGCAGTATTTT.

V gene TRBV6-1 combines with J gene TRBJ2-7; D might be TRBD2 (5 bases). CDR1 is MNHNS, CDR2 SASEGT, per germline. CDR3 size: 13 residues. Trimming stripped 6 bases from V and 7 bases from J, with 16 bases between. The CDR3 coding sequence is TGTGCCAGCAGCTCAATCGGGGTGGGAGAGCAGTACTTC. It yields the protein CASSSIGVGEQYF.

The chain links TRBV27 to TRBJ2-7, with D perhaps assigned TRBD1 or TRBD2 (6 bases each). V was clipped by 6 bases and J by 2 bases, with 23 bases between them. The germline CDR1 and CDR2 sequences are MNHEY and SMNVEV (reference sequence). This CDR3 has 17 amino acids. The CDR3 protein is CASRRGVEAGVTYEQYF. The CDR3 DNA reads TGTGCCAGCAGGAGGGGGGTAGAGGCGGGCGTAACCTACGAGCAGTACTTC.

The J gene is TRBJ2-2, the V gene TRBV6-6; TRBD2 might be the D (5 bases). Per germline, CDR1 MNHNY and CDR2 SVGAGI (reference sequence). This CDR3 is built from 15 residues. Trimming pared 5 bases from V and 7 bases from J, leaving 17 bases between. CDR3 in amino acids: CASSPQDPGGGELFF. The DNA for the CDR3 is TGTGCCAGCAGTCCCCAAGACCCAGGAGGCGGGGAGCTGTTTTTT.

The chain uses TRBV18 and TRBJ2-1, with TRBD2 matching over 7 bases. Germline-derived CDR1 and CDR2 are KGHSH and LQKENI. The length of the CDR3 is 18 residues. V gave up 3 bases and J gave up 0 bases; unmatched junction bases: 11. The CDR3 DNA follows: TGTGCCAGCTCACCCCGGGCGGTGAAGCGGGACTCCTACAATGAGCAGTTCTTC. Protein: CASSPRAVKRDSYNEQFF.

The V call is TRBV28, the J call TRBJ2-5; 14 positions match TRBD2. Per germline, CDR1 MDHEN and CDR2 SYDVKM. After removal of 7 bases from V and 4 bases from J, the junction contained 14 bases not matched to a gene. This CDR3 is 18 amino acids long. In nucleotides, the CDR3 is TGTGCCAGCAAGACTAGCGGGAGGGCCTGGGGGTACGCAGAGACCCAGTACTTC. It yields the protein CASKTSGRAWGYAETQYF. The entire variable domain, with the rest obtained from reference TRBV28 and TRBJ2-5, is as follows: DVKVTQSSRYLVKRTGEKVFLECVQDMDHENMFWYRQDPGLGLRLIYFSYDVKMKEKGDIPEGYSVSREKKERFSLILESASTNQTSMYLCASKTSGRAWGYAETQYFGPGTRLLVL.

This clone was seen a single time. The V and J genes are TRBV6-6 and TRBJ2-7, with 9 bases identical to TRBD1. CDR1 is MNHNY and CDR2 is SVGAGI in the germline V gene (reference sequence). V shed 4 bases and J 5 bases; nucleotides not matched to a gene: 9. This CDR3 has 15 residues. CDR3 nucleotide sequence: TGTGCCAGCAGTTCCGGGACAGGGTCGTCGAACGAGCAGTACTTC. Amino acids: CASSSGTGSSNEQYF.

This sequence joins TRBV29-1 and TRBJ1-4, with no clear D. V lost 6 bases and J 1 base, leaving 9 bases between the germline ends. CDR3 length: 13 residues. The V gene's germline CDR1 is SQVTM and CDR2 ANQGSEA. The CDR3 bases are TGCAGCGTCACAAGGGTAACTAATGAAAAACTGTTTTTT. It yields the protein CSVTRVTNEKLFF. The whole variable domain, remainder taken from reference TRBV29-1 and TRBJ1-4, is SAVISQKPSRDICQRGTSLTIQCQVDSQVTMMFWYRQQPGQSLTLIATANQGSEATYESGFVIDKFPISRPNLTFSTLTVSNMSPEDSSIYLCSVTRVTNEKLFFGSGTQLSVL.

The chain recombines TRBV14 with TRBJ1-1, with D possibly being TRBD1 (5 bases). CDR3 length: 13 amino acids. Germline CDR1 SGHDN, CDR2 FVKESK. The V end lost 4 bases, the J end lost 7 bases, and 13 bases lay between the germline ends. The CDR3 loop reads CASSLWGSVEAFF. CDR3 in DNA: TGTGCCAGCAGCCTCTGGGGGTCTGTTGAAGCTTTCTTT.

The CDR3 spells CASKTGTLNTEAFF. The CDR3 DNA reads as TGTGCCAGCAAAACCGGGACACTGAACACTGAAGCTTTCTTT. The chain joins TRBV19 to TRBJ1-1; TRBD1 is a possible D gene (6 bases). The ends were cut back, 9 bases at V and 0 bases at J, with 14 bases in the middle. This CDR3 spans 14 amino acids. CDR1 LNHDA and CDR2 SQIVND come from the germline V gene (reference sequence).

The chain is built from TRBV6-6 and TRBJ1-1; 7 bases fit TRBD1. The V and J ends lost 7 bases and 4 bases, in that order; junction bases with no gene match: 9. The CDR3 spans 14 residues. Germline loops: CDR1 MNHNY, CDR2 SVGAGI (reference sequence). The CDR3 here is CASIPWGQSTEAFF. CDR3 nucleotide sequence: TGTGCCAGCATCCCCTGGGGACAGTCCACTGAAGCTTTCTTT.

This sequence joins TRBV28 and TRBJ2-7; TRBD1 matches 7 bases. The CDR3 runs to 15 residues. Looked up from germline, CDR1 is MDHEN and CDR2 is SYDVKM. J was trimmed by 0 bases and V by 3 bases; bases with no gene match: 5. The chain's CDR3 is CASSLDRDSSYEQYF. The CDR3 region has the DNA TGTGCCAGCAGTTTGGATCGGGACAGCTCCTACGAGCAGTACTTC.

The chain uses TRBV28 and TRBJ2-7; 10 nucleotides line up with TRBD2. The length of the CDR3 is 17 residues. V lost 3 bases, J lost 2 bases, and 10 bases stayed unmatched. Germline V gene data show CDR1 as MDHEN and CDR2 as SYDVKM. The DNA of the CDR3 is TGTGCCAGCAGTTTGGCTAGCGGGAGCCCGGGGGCCTACGAGCAGTACTTC. Its translation is CASSLASGSPGAYEQYF.

V usage is TRBV5-6 and J usage is TRBJ1-1, with 8 nucleotides matching TRBD1. V lost 3 bases and J lost 4; bases outside the gene matches: 5. The germline CDR1 and CDR2 sequences are SGHDT and YYEEEE. The CDR3 is 14 amino acids. CDR3 loop: CASSSTGAGTEAFF. The CDR3 nucleotides are TGTGCCAGCAGCTCGACAGGGGCTGGCACTGAAGCTTTCTTT.

The chain combines TRBV29-1 with TRBJ2-1, with 7 bases lining up with TRBD1. With 4 bases clipped from V and 6 bases from J, the junction kept 6 bases outside the gene matches. Germline loops: CDR1 SQVTM, CDR2 ANQGSEA. This CDR3 contains 13 residues. In DNA form, the CDR3 reads TGCAGCGTTGTAGGGACAGACCCCAATGAGCAGTTCTTC. Its protein product is CSVVGTDPNEQFF.

This chain connects TRBV9 to TRBJ2-5, with 10 bases identical to TRBD1. CDR3 length: 18 residues. V lost 4 bases to trimming and J lost 1 base; unmatched junction nucleotides: 13. Germline assignment: CDR1 SGDLS and CDR2 YYNGEE. The CDR3 DNA follows: TGTGCCAGCAGCCCAGACGGGACAGGGGATGATAGCCAAGAGACCCAGTACTTC. Encoded protein: CASSPDGTGDDSQETQYF.

As to this clone: This CDR3 is also generated by other DNA sequences in the sample. This chain uses TRBV15 with TRBJ2-5; the D call may be TRBD1 or TRBD2 (6 bases each). This CDR3 has 12 amino acids. V was pared by 3 bases and J by 5 bases, with 7 bases between. The germline gives CDR1 LNHNV, CDR2 YYDKDF (reference sequence). The CDR3 nucleotides read TGTGCCACCAGCAGGGGGGGCGAGACCCAGTACTTC. Translating it yields CATSRGGETQYF. Supplemented by reference TRBV15 and TRBJ2-5, the full variable domain reads DAMVIQNPRYQVTQFGKPVTLSCSQTLNHNVMYWYQQKSSQAPKLLFHYYDKDFNNEADTPDNFQSRRPNTSFCFLDIRSPGLGDTAMYLCATSRGGETQYFGPGTRLLVL.

This clone was observed a single time. V and J are TRBV5-6 and TRBJ1-2, with D perhaps matching TRBD1 (6 bases). This CDR3 contains 15 residues. Germline V gene lookup returns CDR1 SGHDT and CDR2 YYEEEE. Trimming shortened V by 2 bases and J by 3 bases, and 14 bases separated the two germline ends. The DNA of the CDR3 is TGTGCCAGCAGCTTTATTCGGGGGGCGGACTATGGCTACACCTTC. Protein: CASSFIRGADYGYTF. Looking up the rest from reference TRBV5-6 and TRBJ1-2 gives the full variable domain: DAGVTQSPTHLIKTRGQQVTLRCSPKSGHDTVSWYQQALGQGPQFIFQYYEEEERQRGNFPDRFSGHQFPNYSSELNVNALLLGDSALYLCASSFIRGADYGYTFGSGTRLTVV.

The chain employs TRBV6-1 and TRBJ2-1; 7 bases agree with TRBD2. CDR3 size: 15 residues. V gave up 4 bases and J gave up 4 bases; unmatched junction bases: 7. Germline CDR1 reads MNHNS; CDR2 reads SASEGT. CDR3 sequence reads: CASSGLGGEYNEQFF. CDR3 coding DNA: TGTGCCAGCAGTGGCTTGGGGGGGGAATACAATGAGCAGTTCTTC.

This clone was found a few times. The sample holds other DNA sequences that translate to the same CDR3. This rearrangement joins TRBV5-4 to TRBJ1-2; no clear D gene. CDR1 and CDR2 (germline): SGHNT, YYREEE (reference sequence). This CDR3 has 13 residues. The germline V and J ends were trimmed by 0 bases and 2 bases, with 5 bases remaining between them. The CDR3, as DNA: TGTGCCAGCAGCTTGGATAGGAACTATGGCTACACCTTC. Protein product: CASSLDRNYGYTF.

The chain carries TRBV15 and TRBJ1-5; no definite D call. The CDR3 runs 18 residues. V was clipped by 0 bases and J by 0 bases, with 15 bases between them. The germline V gene encodes CDR1 LNHNV and CDR2 YYDKDF (reference sequence). CDR3 amino acids: CATSRDLNLAGSNQPQHF. The CDR3 nucleotides read TGTGCCACCAGCAGAGATTTGAATCTCGCAGGTAGCAATCAGCCCCAGCATTTT.

V is TRBV4-1 and J is TRBJ2-4, with TRBD2 matching 8 bases. The CDR3 covers 16 residues. V lost 1 base to trimming and J lost 2 bases; unmatched junction nucleotides: 4. Per germline, CDR1 MGHRA and CDR2 YSYEKL. For the CDR3, the DNA is TGCGCCAGCAGCCAAGTGAGCGGGAGCTCCAAAAACATTCAGTACTTC. Translated: CASSQVSGSSKNIQYF.